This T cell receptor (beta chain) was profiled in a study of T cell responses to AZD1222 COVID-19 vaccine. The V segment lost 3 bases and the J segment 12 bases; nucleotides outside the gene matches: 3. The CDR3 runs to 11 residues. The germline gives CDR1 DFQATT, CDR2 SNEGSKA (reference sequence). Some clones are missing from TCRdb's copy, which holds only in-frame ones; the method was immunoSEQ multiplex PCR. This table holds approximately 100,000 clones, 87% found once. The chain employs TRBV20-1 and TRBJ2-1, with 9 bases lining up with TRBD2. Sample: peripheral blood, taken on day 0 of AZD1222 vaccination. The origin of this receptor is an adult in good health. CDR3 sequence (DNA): TGCAGTGCTAGTAAAGCGGGAGGGCAGTTCTTC. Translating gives CSASKAGGQFF.